This T cell receptor beta chain was retrieved from a study of shared clonotypes between healthy human individuals. The donors were all Caucasian adults (living in Nashville, Tennessee). The CDR3 consists of 14 residues. Trimming removed 2 bases at V and 4 bases at J, with 11 bases between. The germline V gene has CDR1 MNHNS and CDR2 SASEGT. Clones were read by immunoSEQ multiplex PCR, and TCRdb kept only the in-frame ones, dropping some. This table has over a million clones, 95% to 99% appearing once. This TCR was recovered from a man in his thirties or forties in good health. The sequencing input was naive CD4+ T cells sorted from blood. Subset here: CD45RA+ positively selected. The chain recombines TRBV6-1 with TRBJ1-2; D is possibly TRBD1 (5 bases). The CDR3 loop is CASSEKEGSYGYTF. In DNA, the CDR3 is TGTGCCAGCAGTGAAAAGGAGGGGAGCTATGGCTACACCTTC.